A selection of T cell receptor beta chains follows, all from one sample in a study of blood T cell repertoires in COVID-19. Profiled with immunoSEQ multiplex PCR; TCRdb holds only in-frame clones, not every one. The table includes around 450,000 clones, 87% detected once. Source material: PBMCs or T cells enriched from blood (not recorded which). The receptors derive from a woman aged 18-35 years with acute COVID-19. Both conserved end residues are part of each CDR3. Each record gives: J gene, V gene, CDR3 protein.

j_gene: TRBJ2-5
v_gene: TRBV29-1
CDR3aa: CSVDLSGRETQYF

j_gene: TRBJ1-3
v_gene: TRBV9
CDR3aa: CASSPTGDPNSGNTIYF

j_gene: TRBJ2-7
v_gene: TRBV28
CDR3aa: CASRTGRSEQYF

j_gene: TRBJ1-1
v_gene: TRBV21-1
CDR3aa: CASSKVPSPLEAFF

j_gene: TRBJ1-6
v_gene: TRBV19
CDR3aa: CASSPTGTDYNSPLHF

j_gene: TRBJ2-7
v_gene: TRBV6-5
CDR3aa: CASSLARQGYEQYF

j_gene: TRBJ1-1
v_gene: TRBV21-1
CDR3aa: CADLPRTPNTEAFF

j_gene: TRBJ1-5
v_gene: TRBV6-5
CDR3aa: CASSYSEKLNQPQHF

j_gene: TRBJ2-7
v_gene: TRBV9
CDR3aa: CASSAGTPSTEQYF

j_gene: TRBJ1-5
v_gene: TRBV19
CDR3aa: CASSISLGQGVLPQHF

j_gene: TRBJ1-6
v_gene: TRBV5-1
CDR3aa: CASSGGQGDSPLHF

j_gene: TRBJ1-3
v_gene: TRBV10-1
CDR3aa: CATKKNSGNNSGNTIYF

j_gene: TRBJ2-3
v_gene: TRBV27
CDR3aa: CASSNRDSYTDTQYF

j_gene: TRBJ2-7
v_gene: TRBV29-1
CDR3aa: CSVVGQGASYEQYF

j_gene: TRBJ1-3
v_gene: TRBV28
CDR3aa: CASHRGSGNTIYF

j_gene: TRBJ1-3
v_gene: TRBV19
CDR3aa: CASSLGAISSGNTIYF

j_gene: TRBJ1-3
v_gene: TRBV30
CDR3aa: CAWRQGFSGNTIYF

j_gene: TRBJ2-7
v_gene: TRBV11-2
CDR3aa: CASSTGTVREQYF

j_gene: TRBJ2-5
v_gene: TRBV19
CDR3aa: CASRVSLERSETQYF

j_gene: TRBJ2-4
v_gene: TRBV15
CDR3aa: CATSRAHKNIQYF

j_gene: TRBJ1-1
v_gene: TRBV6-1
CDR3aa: CASSEAPRGNTEAFF

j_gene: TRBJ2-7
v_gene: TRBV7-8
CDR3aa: CASSLDPRGSSYEQYF

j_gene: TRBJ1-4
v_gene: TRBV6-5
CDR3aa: CATGSGDRGNEKLFF

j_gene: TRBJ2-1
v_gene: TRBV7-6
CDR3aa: CASSLELGLAVYEQFF

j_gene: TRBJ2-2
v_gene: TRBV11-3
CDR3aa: CASSRLQGSMAGELFF

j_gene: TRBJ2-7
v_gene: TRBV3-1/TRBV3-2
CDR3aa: CASGTDYEQYF

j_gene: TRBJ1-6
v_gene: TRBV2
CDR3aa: CASVGQVEGPLHF

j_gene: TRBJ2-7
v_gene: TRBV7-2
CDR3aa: CASSRRTSRYEQYF

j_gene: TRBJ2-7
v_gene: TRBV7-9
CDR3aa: CASSRGPAGCDF

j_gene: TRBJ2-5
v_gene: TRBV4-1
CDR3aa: CASSQRPGLAETQYF

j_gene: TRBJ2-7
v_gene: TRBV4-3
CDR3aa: CASSQATSGRYEQYF

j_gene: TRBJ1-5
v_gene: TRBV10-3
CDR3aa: CATGGGGKPQHF

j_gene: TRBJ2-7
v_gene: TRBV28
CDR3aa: CASKSGIYEQYF

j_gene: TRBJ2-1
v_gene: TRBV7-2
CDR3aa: CASSFGRGPNEQFF

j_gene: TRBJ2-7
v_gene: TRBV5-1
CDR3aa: CASPSLLEQYF

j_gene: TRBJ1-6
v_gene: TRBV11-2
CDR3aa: CASTPRGLGNSPLHF

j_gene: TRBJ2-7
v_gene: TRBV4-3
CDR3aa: CASSQTVGGVVPGRDYEQYF

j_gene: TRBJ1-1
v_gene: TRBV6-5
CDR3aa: CASRDRNTEAFF

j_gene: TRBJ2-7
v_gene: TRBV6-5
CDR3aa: CASTSGRAYEQYF

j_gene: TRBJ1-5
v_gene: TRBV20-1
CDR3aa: CSASGQSPNQPQHF

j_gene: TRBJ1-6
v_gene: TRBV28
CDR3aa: CASSTRRDSYNSPLHF

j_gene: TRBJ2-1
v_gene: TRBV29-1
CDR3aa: CSVIQGVNEQFF

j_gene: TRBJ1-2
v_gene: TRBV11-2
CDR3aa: CASSLNRATYGYTF

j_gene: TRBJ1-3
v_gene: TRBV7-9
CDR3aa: CASSLMSGDGNTIYF

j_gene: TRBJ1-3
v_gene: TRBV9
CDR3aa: CASSVVLESSGNTIYF

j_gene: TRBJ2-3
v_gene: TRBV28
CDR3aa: CASSSDLAGVPQYF

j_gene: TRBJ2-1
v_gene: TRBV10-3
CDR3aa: CAISLEDEQFF

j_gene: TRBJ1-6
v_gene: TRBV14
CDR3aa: CASSYRVDSFLDSPLHF

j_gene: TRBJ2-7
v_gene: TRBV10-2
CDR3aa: CASSPSDEQYF

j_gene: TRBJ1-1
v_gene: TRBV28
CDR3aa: CASSLTGGFTEAFF

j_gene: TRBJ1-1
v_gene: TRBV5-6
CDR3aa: CASTRTGGIMSTEAFF

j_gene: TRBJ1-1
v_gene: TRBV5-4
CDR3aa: CASSPGQGRGNTEAFF

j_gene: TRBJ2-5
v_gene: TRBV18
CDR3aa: CASSPPGTMETQYF

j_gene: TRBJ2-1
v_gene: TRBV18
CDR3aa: CASSPSGTGGNYNEQFF

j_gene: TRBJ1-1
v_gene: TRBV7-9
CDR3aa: CASSWGQSTEAFF

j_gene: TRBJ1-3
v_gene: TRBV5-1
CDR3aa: CASSLDSLNGNTIYF

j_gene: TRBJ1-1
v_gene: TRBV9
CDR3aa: CASSVGTPNTEAFF

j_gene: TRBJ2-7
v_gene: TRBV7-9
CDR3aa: CASSLTSGISHEQYF